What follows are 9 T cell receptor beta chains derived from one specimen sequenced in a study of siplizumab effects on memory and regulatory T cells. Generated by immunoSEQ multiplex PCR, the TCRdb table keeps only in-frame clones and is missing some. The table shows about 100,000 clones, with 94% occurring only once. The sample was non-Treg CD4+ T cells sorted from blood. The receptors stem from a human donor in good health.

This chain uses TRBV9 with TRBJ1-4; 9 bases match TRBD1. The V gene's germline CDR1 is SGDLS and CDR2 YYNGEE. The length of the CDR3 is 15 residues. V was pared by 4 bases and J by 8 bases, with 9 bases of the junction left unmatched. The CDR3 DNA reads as TGTGCCAGCAGCAAACGGGGACAGGGTCGGGAAAAACTGTTTTTT. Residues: CASSKRGQGREKLFF.

CDR3 nucleotide sequence: TGCAGCGTTAGCGTAGGGCAAGGCTACACCTTC. This sequence encodes CSVSVGQGYTF. J is TRBJ1-2 and V is TRBV29-1, with D hard to call. Trimming cost V 5 bases and J 8 bases, with 12 bases left between them. This CDR3 has 11 residues. Germline-derived CDR1 and CDR2 are SQVTM and ANQGSEA.

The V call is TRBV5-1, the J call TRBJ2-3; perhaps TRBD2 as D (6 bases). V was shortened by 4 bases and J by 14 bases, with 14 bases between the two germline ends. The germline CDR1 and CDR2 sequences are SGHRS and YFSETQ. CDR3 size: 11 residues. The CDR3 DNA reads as TGCGCCAGCAGCCCGGGACTGCTGTGGTATTTT. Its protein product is CASSPGLLWYF.

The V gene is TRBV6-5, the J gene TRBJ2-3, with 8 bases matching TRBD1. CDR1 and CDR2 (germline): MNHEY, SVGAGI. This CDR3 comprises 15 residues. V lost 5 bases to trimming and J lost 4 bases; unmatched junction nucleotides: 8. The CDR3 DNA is TGTGCCAGCAGTAGAATGGACAGGGTTTCAGATACGCAGTATTTT. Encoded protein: CASSRMDRVSDTQYF.

This chain's CDR3 is CASSVTGGANTEAFF. CDR3 bases: TGTGCCAGCAGCGTAACCGGTGGAGCGAACACTGAAGCTTTCTTT. V usage is TRBV7-9 and J usage is TRBJ1-1; no clear D gene. The CDR3 covers 15 residues. Trimming cost V 5 bases and J 1 base, with 14 bases left between them. The germline CDR1 and CDR2 sequences are SEHNR and FQNEAQ (reference sequence).

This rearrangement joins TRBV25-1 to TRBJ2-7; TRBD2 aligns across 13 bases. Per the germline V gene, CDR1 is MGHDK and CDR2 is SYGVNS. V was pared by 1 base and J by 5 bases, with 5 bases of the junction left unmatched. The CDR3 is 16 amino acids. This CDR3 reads CASSEWTSGRVDEQYF. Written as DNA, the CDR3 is TGTGCCAGCAGTGAATGGACTAGCGGGAGAGTCGACGAGCAGTACTTC.

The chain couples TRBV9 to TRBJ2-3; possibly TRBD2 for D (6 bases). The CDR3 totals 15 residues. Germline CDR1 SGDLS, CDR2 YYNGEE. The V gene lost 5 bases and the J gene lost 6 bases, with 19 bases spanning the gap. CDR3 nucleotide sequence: TGTGCCAGCAGTAGTAGCGGAGCCCGTTCGGATACGCAGTATTTT. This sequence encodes CASSSSGARSDTQYF.

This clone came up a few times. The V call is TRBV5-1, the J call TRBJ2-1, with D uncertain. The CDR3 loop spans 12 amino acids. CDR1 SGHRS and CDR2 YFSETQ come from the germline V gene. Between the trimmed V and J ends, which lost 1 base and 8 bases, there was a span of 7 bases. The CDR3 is CASSLSQHEQFF. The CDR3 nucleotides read TGCGCCAGCAGCTTGTCCCAGCATGAGCAGTTCTTC.

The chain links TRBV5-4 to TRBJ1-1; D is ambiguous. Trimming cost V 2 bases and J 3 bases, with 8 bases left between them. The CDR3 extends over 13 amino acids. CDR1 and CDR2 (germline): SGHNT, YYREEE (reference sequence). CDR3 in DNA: TGTGCCAGCAGCTTCAAAAGGGACACTGAAGCTTTCTTT. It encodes CASSFKRDTEAFF.